The 23 T cell receptor beta chains below were found in one sample sequenced in a study of T cell therapy after organ transplantation (dated by TCRdb to between 2018 and 2021). Antigen specificity for these receptors is unknown. The time point label on this specimen signifies: 20-29 weeks after completion of therapy. Libraries came from the immunoSEQ multiplex PCR assay. TCRdb holds this immuneACCESS table with in-frame rearrangements only. Some clones are missing; in checked studies, unresolved V genes explain under half, and the rest has no known cause. The sample records about 20,000 clones, 84% of which are singletons. The ten most abundant clones make up about 35% of the sample. The material sequenced was CD8+ T cells from blood, taken after autologous CMV-specific T cell therapy. Receptors were obtained from a human patient who had received a solid organ transplant and had CMV disease. Some T cells seen after a transplant may have their origin in the graft donor.

This clone was observed once. The V gene is TRBV10-3, the J gene TRBJ2-1; TRBD2 might be the D (6 bases). The CDR3 loop spans 14 amino acids. Per germline, CDR1 ENHRY and CDR2 SYGVKD. The V end was cut by 3 bases, the J end by 5 bases, with 11 bases between. CDR3 region: CAISESGVDNEQFF. The CDR3 nucleotides read TGTGCCATCAGTGAATCGGGAGTCGACAATGAGCAGTTCTTC.

Worth noting for this clone: The sample carries other DNA sequences with the same CDR3. The CDR3 coding sequence is TGTGCCAGCAGCCAAGATCGGGGGGGCCAAGAGACCCAGTACTTC. Protein product: CASSQDRGGQETQYF. The genes are TRBV4-2 and TRBJ2-5, with TRBD2 matching over 8 bases. J lost 1 base, V lost 0 bases, and 1 base had no gene match. The length of the CDR3 is 15 residues. Germline assignment: CDR1 LGHNA and CDR2 YNFKEQ.

This clone appeared once. The chain employs TRBV5-4 and TRBJ2-7; weak D call: TRBD2 (6 bases). The V end was cut by 4 bases, the J end by 2 bases, with 16 bases between. The CDR3 spans 15 residues. The germline CDR1 and CDR2 sequences are SGHNT and YYREEE (reference sequence). The CDR3 region is CASSTRDLTPYEQYF. CDR3 DNA: TGTGCCAGCAGCACCCGGGACTTGACCCCCTACGAGCAGTACTTC. Variable domain in full (rest from reference TRBV5-4 and TRBJ2-7): ETGVTQSPTHLIKTRGQQVTLRCSSQSGHNTVSWYQQALGQGPQFIFQYYREEENGRGNFPPRFSGLQFPNYSSELNVNALELDDSALYLCASSTRDLTPYEQYFGPGTRLTVT.

The chain couples TRBV5-5 to TRBJ1-1; D might be TRBD1 (5 bases). The CDR3 has 14 amino acids. Germline-derived CDR1 and CDR2 are SGHKS and YYEKEE (reference sequence). Trimming removed 3 bases from V and 3 bases from J, with 12 bases in between. The CDR3 DNA sequence: TGTGCCAGCAGCTCAGGGTCTGGGTACACTGAAGCTTTCTTT. Translating it yields CASSSGSGYTEAFF.

The sample holds one count of this clone. The chain links TRBV9 to TRBJ1-2; no firm D call. The germline CDR1 and CDR2 sequences are SGDLS and YYNGEE. The CDR3 runs to 12 residues. The V gene lost 6 bases and the J gene lost 2 bases, with 8 bases spanning the gap. The DNA of the CDR3 is TGTGCCAGCACTGGGGTAAACTATGGCTACACCTTC. Encoded protein: CASTGVNYGYTF.

The CDR3 reads CASSAGGISNQPQHF. The CDR3 coding sequence is TGTGCCAGCAGCGCAGGGGGGATTAGCAATCAGCCCCAGCATTTT. V and J are TRBV9 and TRBJ1-5; 7 bases fit TRBD1. Germline V gene sequence: CDR1 SGDLS, CDR2 YYNGEE. The CDR3 length is 15 residues. Unmatched junction bases numbered 3, after V lost 3 bases and J lost 0 bases.

In DNA form, the CDR3 reads TGTGCCAGCAGTGAATTCCGGCTAGTTAAAGGTTCGGATACGCAGTATTTT. It is translated as CASSEFRLVKGSDTQYF. V and J are TRBV2 and TRBJ2-3, with unresolved D. Germline CDR1 is SNHLY and CDR2 is FYNNEI. The V end was cut by 2 bases, the J end by 6 bases, with 21 bases between. The CDR3 runs to 17 residues.

Only one count was recorded for this clone. This chain links TRBV21-1 with TRBJ1-5; the table names TRBD1, a call not compared with the DNA. TRBV21-1 is annotated as a pseudogene. CDR3 size: 14 residues. This chain's CDR3 is CASSKTQGYQPQHF. CDR3 nucleotide sequence: TGTGCCAGCAGCAAAACCCAGGGGTACCAGCCCCAGCATTTT.

The V call is TRBV6-5, the J call TRBJ2-1; D may be TRBD1 (6 bases). Trimming pared 8 bases from V and 5 bases from J, leaving 13 bases between. The length of the CDR3 is 13 residues. The germline V gene has CDR1 MNHEY and CDR2 SVGAGI. The CDR3 nucleotides read TGTGCCAGCGAGGAGACAGGACACAATGAGCAGTTCTTC. Protein: CASEETGHNEQFF.

This clone has only a few counts. This rearrangement joins TRBV6-8 to TRBJ1-1; no definite D call. Looked up from germline, CDR1 is MNHGY and CDR2 is SAAAGT. V was cut by 5 bases and J by 3 bases, with 13 bases left in between. There are 14 residues in the CDR3. The CDR3 bases are TGTGCCAGCAGTGCCGCACGGCTGTACACTGAAGCTTTCTTT. It specifies CASSAARLYTEAFF.

This clone appeared once. The chain uses TRBV6-5 and TRBJ2-5; D possibly uses TRBD1 or TRBD2 (5 bases each). Trimming took off 2 bases at V and 2 bases at J, with 15 bases between the two ends. Per the germline V gene, CDR1 is MNHEY and CDR2 is SVGAGI. This CDR3 has 16 residues. CDR3 in DNA: TGTGCCAGCAGTTACACGGCAGGGACCGAACAAGAGACCCAGTACTTC. Amino acid sequence: CASSYTAGTEQETQYF.

The V gene is TRBV11-2, the J gene TRBJ2-7, with D perhaps TRBD1 (6 bases). Germline V lookup: CDR1 SGHAT, CDR2 FQNNGV. The CDR3 runs 12 residues. V gave up 4 bases and J gave up 7 bases, with 11 bases separating them. The CDR3 is CASSSPGDEQYF. DNA for the CDR3: TGTGCCAGCAGCTCGCCAGGGGATGAGCAGTACTTC.

This chain connects TRBV7-6 to TRBJ1-1, with no clear D. The CDR3 runs to 14 residues. V was clipped by 5 bases and J by 3 bases, with 13 bases between them. The germline gives CDR1 SGHVS, CDR2 FNYEAQ. CDR3 sequence reads: CASSPGRLDTEAFF. The CDR3 DNA follows: TGTGCCAGCAGCCCCGGGCGATTGGACACTGAAGCTTTCTTT. The full variable domain, rest sourced from reference TRBV7-6 and TRBJ1-1, is GAGVSQSPRYKVTKRGQDVALRCDPISGHVSLYWYRQALGQGPEFLTYFNYEAQQDKSGLPNDRFSAERPEGSISTLTIQRTEQRDSAMYRCASSPGRLDTEAFFGQGTRLTVV.

This chain connects TRBV27 to TRBJ1-3; maybe TRBD1 (5 bases). CDR1 and CDR2 (germline): MNHEY, SMNVEV (reference sequence). V was shortened by 2 bases and J by 4 bases, with 9 bases between the two germline ends. This CDR3 region has 14 residues. CDR3 DNA sequence: TGTGCCAGCAGTTTAGCAGGGTCAGGAAACACCATATATTTT. Its protein product is CASSLAGSGNTIYF.

The chain combines TRBV5-4 with TRBJ2-1, with a tentative D call TRBD2 (5 bases). CDR1 and CDR2 from the germline V gene are SGHNT and YYREEE (reference sequence). The germline V and J ends were trimmed by 5 bases and 8 bases, with 17 bases remaining between them. The CDR3 sequence is 14 residues long. The CDR3 bases are TGTGCCAGCAGACTAGAGCGCGGAGCCTATGAGCAGTTCTTC. Its translation: CASRLERGAYEQFF.

This sequence joins TRBV4-3 and TRBJ2-6; TRBD2 might be the D (6 bases). The CDR3 spans 16 residues. Per germline, CDR1 LGHNA and CDR2 YSLEER. V lost 1 base, J lost 2 bases, and 9 bases lay in between. The CDR3 DNA sequence: TGCGCCAGCAGCCAAGCCGGGGGTACTGGGGCCAACGTCCTGACTTTC. Protein: CASSQAGGTGANVLTF.

V is TRBV19 and J is TRBJ1-3; D gene ambiguous. The CDR3 is 15 amino acids. With 3 bases removed from V and 0 bases from J, the gap between germline ends came to 9 bases. CDR1 and CDR2 (germline): LNHDA, SQIVND (reference sequence). The CDR3, as DNA: TGTGCCAGTAGTATGGGTCTTAGCTCTGGAAACACCATATATTTT. Translated: CASSMGLSSGNTIYF.

This CDR3 reads CASSSGQGGPHEQYF. The CDR3 nucleotides are TGTGCCAGCAGCTCCGGACAGGGTGGTCCCCACGAGCAGTACTTC. The chain combines TRBV9 with TRBJ2-7; 8 bases fit TRBD1. J gave up 5 bases and V 4 bases, and 11 bases lay outside the gene matches. Germline CDR1 is SGDLS and CDR2 is YYNGEE. The CDR3 length is 15 residues.

CDR3: CASSVGGGAYEQYF. Here the CDR3 DNA reads TGTGCCAGCAGTGTTGGGGGAGGTGCCTACGAGCAGTACTTC. This chain joins TRBV2 and TRBJ2-7; weak D call: TRBD2 (6 bases). The germline V and J ends were trimmed by 4 bases and 2 bases, with 12 bases remaining between them. CDR1 and CDR2 from the germline V gene are SNHLY and FYNNEI. The CDR3 runs to 14 residues.

CDR3: CASSNAGPYNEQYF. In DNA, the CDR3 is TGTGCCAGCAGTAATGCCGGACCTTACAACGAGCAGTACTTC. V usage is TRBV27 and J usage is TRBJ2-7; D gene ambiguous. Germline V CDR1 and CDR2: MNHEY, SMNVEV (reference sequence). The length of the CDR3 is 14 residues. V shed 5 bases and J shed 5 bases, with 16 bases lying between them.

The chain carries TRBV19 and TRBJ2-3, with TRBD2 matching over 12 bases. This CDR3 spans 16 amino acids. CDR1 and CDR2 (germline): LNHDA, SQIVND (reference sequence). Trimming cost V 10 bases and J 2 bases; bases outside gene matches: 10. Written as DNA, the CDR3 is TGTGCCACCGAGCCGACTAGCGGGAGCTACACAGATACGCAGTATTTT. Protein sequence: CATEPTSGSYTDTQYF.

The chain has TRBV5-6 and TRBJ2-5, with D tentatively TRBD1 (5 bases). The J call may be faulty, since TRBJ2-7 better matches the DNA end. This CDR3 is 15 amino acids long. Looked up from germline, CDR1 is SGHDT and CDR2 is YYEEEE. CDR3 residues: CASFRDSLNPYEQYF. The DNA of the CDR3 is TGTGCCAGCTTCCGCGACAGTCTAAACCCCTACGAGCAGTACTTC.

This clone was seen a single time. The V and J genes are TRBV5-8 and TRBJ1-1; no clear D gene. CDR1 is SGHTS and CDR2 is YDEGEE in the germline V gene. Trimming took off 4 bases at V and 6 bases at J, with 13 bases between the two ends. The CDR3 sequence is 13 residues long. The CDR3 nucleotides are TGTGCCAGCAGCCCCCCTCTCCGCGCTGAAGCTTTCTTT. The encoded protein is CASSPPLRAEAFF.